The 5 T cell receptor beta chains below all came from one sample that was sequenced in a study of T-cell memory formation after mild COVID-19. A single record per CDR3 protein comes from TCRdb applying MiXCR to the 5' RACE reads. Of under 200,000 distinct CDR3 sequences detected, 25% to 40% appear once; the ten largest clones hold around 13%. Sequenced material: PBMCs or a T cell subset sorted from them (not recorded which). The receptors shown here come from an adult woman who had mild COVID-19 (a few samples of this study predate the infection). Cell type and time point are not known.

This clonotype has more than one count but fewer than ten. The chain joins TRBV5-1 to TRBJ1-5; no clear D gene. Trimming took off 0 bases at V and 3 bases at J, with 4 bases between the two ends. The germline gives CDR1 SGHRS, CDR2 YFSETQ. This CDR3 is built from 13 residues. CDR3 region: CASSLAHNQPQHF. The CDR3 DNA reads TGCGCCAGCAGCTTGGCCCACAATCAGCCCCAGCATTTT.

This chain uses TRBV13 with TRBJ1-2, with a tentative D call TRBD1 (5 bases). In germline, CDR1 is PRHDT, CDR2 FYEKMQ (reference sequence). V shed 4 bases and J shed 6 bases, with 15 bases lying between them. This CDR3 spans 14 amino acids. Written as DNA, the CDR3 is TGTGCCAGCAGCTCGCTGACAGTTGTGGATGGCTACACCTTC. Amino acid sequence: CASSSLTVVDGYTF.

The V call is TRBV5-1, the J call TRBJ2-3, with TRBD1 matching 7 bases. V lost 0 bases to trimming and J lost 1 base; unmatched junction nucleotides: 11. The CDR3 has 18 residues. Germline V gene lookup returns CDR1 SGHRS and CDR2 YFSETQ. CDR3 in DNA: TGCGCCAGCAGCTTGGAGGGTTCAGCAGGACAGGGCACAGATACGCAGTATTTT. This gives the protein CASSLEGSAGQGTDTQYF.

This clonotype has more than one count but fewer than ten. This chain links TRBV7-2 with TRBJ2-3; 11 positions match TRBD2. This CDR3 is built from 17 residues. Germline CDR1 reads SGHTA; CDR2 reads FQGNSA. Unmatched junction bases numbered 2, after V lost 0 bases and J lost 0 bases. The CDR3 DNA reads TGTGCCAGCAGCTTAGCCCGGACTAGCGGGAGCACAGATACGCAGTATTTT. It yields the protein CASSLARTSGSTDTQYF.

The table lists this clonotype with a few counts. This CDR3 reads CSVVFASGTGGYNEQFF. The CDR3, as DNA: TGCAGCGTTGTGTTCGCTAGCGGGACAGGGGGTTACAATGAGCAGTTCTTC. The rearrangement links TRBV29-1 to TRBJ2-1; 11 bases are shared with TRBD1. Trimming took 4 bases from V and 4 from J; bases not matched to a gene: 12. CDR3 length: 17 amino acids. Per germline, CDR1 SQVTM and CDR2 ANQGSEA.